This T cell receptor (beta chain) was sequenced for a study of post-analysis software for immune sequencing data. Study-level information: Patients had relapsing-remitting, secondary progressive or progressive-relapsing multiple sclerosis; some lacked subtype.

Study results and limitations: A few TRBV segments, TRBV5-6, TRBV5-1 and TRBV20-1 among them, were found more frequent in patients than controls.

As to this clonotype: Antigen specificity is unknown.

Every TCR beta cDNA library bore unique molecular identifiers. Each CDR3 protein gets one entry after TCRdb re-called the PCR reads with MiXCR. The data contain 800,000 to 950,000 distinct CDR3 sequences, around 53% of them singletons. The CDR3 runs to 15 residues. V lost 3 bases and J lost 0, with 11 bases in between. Germline V lookup: CDR1 SGDLS, CDR2 YYNGEE. The chain has TRBV9 and TRBJ2-3; a weak D match, TRBD2 (5 bases). Sequenced: blood. The TCR was taken from a girl aged 5 to 17 with multiple sclerosis. The CDR3 loop is CASSAIAISTDTQYF. As DNA, the CDR3 is TGTGCCAGCAGCGCTATAGCGATTAGCACAGATACGCAGTATTTT.